The 25 T cell receptor beta chains listed next were all sequenced from one sample in a study of Tregs in tolerant kidney transplant recipients. Recipients received nonmyeloablative bone marrow transplants from related graft donors, with transient mixed chimerism. The protocol was immunoSEQ multiplex PCR, while the TCRdb copy is restricted to in-frame clones and leaves out a portion. The specimen's table records 14,000 or so clones. Material: CD8+ T cells from blood (PBMCs), obtained 6 months after the transplant. The receptors shown here come from a human patient who received a combined kidney and bone marrow transplant. A subset of T cells may come from the graft donor.

The CDR3 region is CASSTDSIVAFF. The part of the CDR3 DNA that was read is TGTGCCAGCAGCACGGACAGTATAGTA. The V gene is TRBV7-9, the J gene TRBJ1-1; D is perhaps TRBD1 (6 bases). The read stops 3 residues short of the end of the CDR3; the missing end is completed from the germline J gene. In germline, CDR1 is SEHNR, CDR2 FQNEAQ (reference sequence). The CDR3 has 12 residues. Filled out from reference TRBV7-9 and TRBJ1-1, the complete variable domain reads DTGVSQNPRHKITKRGQNVTFRCDPISEHNRLYWYRQTLGQGPEFLTYFQNEAQLEKSRLLSDRFSAERPKGSFSTLEIQRTEQGDSAMYLCASSTDSIVAFFGQGTRLTVV.

Details on this clone: The CDR3 goes on 3 residues after the read ends, and that part is filled in from the germline J gene. The chain recombines TRBV7-9 with TRBJ2-3; TRBD1 aligns across 7 bases. This CDR3 spans 14 amino acids. The V and J ends lost 2 bases and 4 bases, in that order; junction bases with no gene match: 3. The germline CDR1 and CDR2 sequences are SEHNR and FQNEAQ (reference sequence). CDR3 DNA (partial): TGTGCCAGCAGCTTAATAGGGGGCCCAGATACG. Translated, it gives CASSLIGGPDT. The CDR3 as a whole reads CASSLIGGPDTQYF.

A word on this clone: The CDR3 end falls 3 residues outside the read, so it is completed with the germline J gene. The chain links TRBV4-2 to TRBJ1-4, with D unresolved. The CDR3 spans 16 residues. Germline CDR1 LGHNA, CDR2 YNFKEQ. V was trimmed by 4 bases and J by 5 bases, leaving 17 bases between them. This CDR3 reads CASSRVLSDLNEKLFF. Incomplete CDR3 DNA: TGTGCCAGCAGCCGCGTTCTATCGGACTTAAATGAAAAA.

Concerning this clone: The CDR3 is cut off 3 residues early in the read; its end comes from the germline J gene. The chain is built from TRBV19 and TRBJ1-2, with D possibly being TRBD1 (6 bases). Trimming shortened V by 5 bases and J by 6 bases, and 13 bases separated the two germline ends. The CDR3 sequence is 13 residues long. Germline CDR1 and CDR2: LNHDA and SQIVND (reference sequence). The CDR3 spells CASSLQGPNGYTF. CDR3 DNA, as far as it was read: TGTGCCAGTAGTTTACAGGGCCCCAATGGC.

The sequenced part of the CDR3 DNA is TGTGCCAGTATCCCGTCCGTAGGGCCGAACTCTGGGGCCAACGTC. This sequence encodes CASIPSVGPNSGANV. The full CDR3 sequence reads CASIPSVGPNSGANVLTF. The chain links TRBV19 to TRBJ2-6; D not resolved. From the germline J gene comes the end of the CDR3, since the read stops 3 residues before it. V was cut by 7 bases and J by 0 bases, with 19 bases left in between. Germline CDR1 and CDR2: LNHDA and SQIVND (reference sequence). This CDR3 is built from 18 residues.

With regard to this clone: The CDR3 is cut off 3 residues early in the read; its end comes from the germline J gene. This chain connects TRBV4-2 to TRBJ2-2; 10 bases are shared with TRBD2. V gave up 3 bases and J gave up 1 base; unmatched junction bases: 5. Germline-derived CDR1 and CDR2 are LGHNA and YNFKEQ. This CDR3 is built from 17 residues. CDR3 sequence: CASSQYPSGGNTGELFF. Incomplete CDR3 DNA: TGTGCCAGCAGCCAGTATCCTAGCGGGGGGAACACCGGGGAG.

Worth noting for this clone: Read sequence stops 3 residues before the CDR3 end, and the germline J gene provides the missing end. The chain is built from TRBV19 and TRBJ2-7; 9 bases are a match to TRBD2. V shed 5 bases and J 1 base; nucleotides not matched to a gene: 9. CDR3 length equals 16 residues. Germline CDR1 is LNHDA and CDR2 is SQIVND (reference sequence). This CDR3 is CASSPGLAVPSYEQYF. The sequenced CDR3 bases are TGTGCCAGTAGTCCGGGACTAGCCGTTCCTTCCTACGAG.

Worth noting for this clone: The read is 3 residues too short to cover the CDR3 end, so that end is filled in from the germline J gene. The chain couples TRBV20-1 to TRBJ2-4; D unresolved. Germline V gene data show CDR1 as DFQATT and CDR2 as SNEGSKA (reference sequence). This CDR3 is built from 15 residues. Trimming removed 6 bases from V and 3 bases from J, with 18 bases in between. The covered CDR3 bases are TGCAGTGCAACTCCCCCGCTTGGTGGCAAAAACATT. The encoded protein is CSATPPLGGKNI. The entire CDR3 sequence reads CSATPPLGGKNIQYF.

As concerns this clone: The CDR3 extends 3 residues past the end of the read, so its final part is completed from the germline J gene. This sequence joins TRBV29-1 and TRBJ2-2; D might be TRBD1 or TRBD2, each matching 5 bases. The germline V and J ends were trimmed by 6 bases and 5 bases, with 10 bases remaining between them. The CDR3 extends over 12 amino acids. Germline assignment: CDR1 SQVTM and CDR2 ANQGSEA. Partial CDR3 DNA: TGCAGCGTATCCAGGGAGACCGGGGAG. It translates to CSVSRETGE. The whole CDR3 reads CSVSRETGELFF.

Comments on this clone: Coverage ceases 3 residues before the CDR3 finishes, and the germline J gene fills in the end. The chain has TRBV7-2 and TRBJ2-2; TRBD1 agrees at 11 bases. The CDR3 spans 13 residues. Germline CDR1 is SGHTA and CDR2 is FQGNSA. The CDR3 sequence: CASRMGQGEKLFF. The sequenced part of the CDR3 DNA is TGTGCCAGCAGAATGGGACAGGGGGAAAAG.

The CDR3 reads CASREQGASYNEQFF. The DNA read from the CDR3 is TGTGCCAGCAGAGAACAGGGGGCTTCCTACAATGAG. The chain employs TRBV6-1 and TRBJ2-1; the match to TRBD1 covers 9 bases. The CDR3 end is not reached by the read, which stops 3 residues before it; the germline J gene fills it in. CDR1 is MNHNS and CDR2 is SASEGT in the germline V gene. CDR3 length: 15 amino acids. V trimming: 6 bases; J trimming: 1 base; junction bases outside the gene matches: 4.

Details on this clone: From the germline J gene comes the end of the CDR3, since the read stops 3 residues before it. The chain has TRBV5-1 and TRBJ2-3; 10 nucleotides agree with TRBD1. Germline V gene data show CDR1 as SGHRS and CDR2 as YFSETQ. The CDR3 is made up of 15 amino acids. CDR3 region: CASSLGTGVNQPQYF. CDR3 DNA (partial): TGCGCCAGCAGCTTAGGGACAGGGGTCAATCAGCCG. The full variable domain, its missing parts supplied by reference TRBV5-1 and TRBJ2-3, is KAGVTQTPRYLIKTRGQQVTLSCSPISGHRSVSWYQQTPGQGLQFLFEYFSETQRNKGNFPGRFSGRQFSNSRSEMNVSTLELGDSALYLCASSLGTGVNQPQYFGPGTRLTVL.

About this clone: The read terminates 3 residues before the CDR3 end, so the remaining end is supplied by the germline J gene. The chain is built from TRBV11-2 and TRBJ2-7, with 8 bases aligning to TRBD1. There are 13 residues in the CDR3. CDR1 SGHAT and CDR2 FQNNGV come from the germline V gene. V lost 3 bases, J lost 6 bases, and 4 bases stayed unmatched. The CDR3 is CASSFGQGGEQYF. CDR3 DNA, as far as it was read: TGTGCCAGCAGCTTCGGACAGGGCGGCGAG.

Points on this clone: With the read ending 3 residues before the CDR3 end, the germline J gene is used to fill in that end. The chain joins TRBV5-1 to TRBJ1-1; D is unclear. Trimming took off 0 bases at V and 0 bases at J, with 6 bases between the two ends. The CDR3 length is 14 residues. CDR1 SGHRS and CDR2 YFSETQ come from the germline V gene. The CDR3 here is CASSLGHMNTEAFF. The CDR3 bases that were read are TGCGCCAGCAGCTTGGGACATATGAACACTGAA.

CDR3 residues: CSAPTSGRPETDTQYF. Incomplete CDR3 DNA: TGCAGTGCCCCGACTAGCGGGAGACCGGAGACAGATACG. V is TRBV20-1 and J is TRBJ2-3; 12 bases map to TRBD2. The read stops 3 residues short of the end of the CDR3; the missing end is completed from the germline J gene. Germline-derived CDR1 and CDR2 are DFQATT and SNEGSKA (reference sequence). The junction had 10 bases not matched to a gene; V was cut back by 6 bases and J by 3 bases. The CDR3 runs to 16 residues.

With respect to this clone: The sequence runs out 3 residues before the end of the CDR3; the remainder is reconstructed from the germline J gene. This chain links TRBV7-9 with TRBJ2-7, with D tentatively TRBD1 (7 bases). The CDR3 contains 15 residues. Germline-derived CDR1 and CDR2 are SEHNR and FQNEAQ (reference sequence). Deletions cut 3 bases from V and 6 bases from J, with 18 bases between. The sequenced CDR3 bases are TGTGCCAGCAGCTTGAGGGGCGGAGGGGGCGCCGAG. This gives the protein CASSLRGGGGAE. From start to end, the CDR3 is CASSLRGGGGAEQYF.

Notes on this clone: The CDR3 is cut off 3 residues early in the read; its end comes from the germline J gene. The V call is TRBV7-9, the J call TRBJ2-1; 9 bases are a match to TRBD2. Trimming cost V 5 bases and J 2 bases; bases outside gene matches: 4. Germline V gene data show CDR1 as SEHNR and CDR2 as FQNEAQ (reference sequence). The length of the CDR3 is 15 residues. The CDR3 is CASSKTSGPYNEQFF. The sequenced CDR3 bases are TGTGCCAGCAGCAAGACTAGCGGACCCTACAATGAG.

Comments on this clone: The CDR3 end is not reached by the read, which stops 3 residues before it; the germline J gene fills it in. This chain uses TRBV4-1 with TRBJ1-4, with TRBD1 identical over 9 bases. CDR1 and CDR2 (germline): MGHRA, YSYEKL. CDR3 length equals 15 residues. V dropped 5 bases and J dropped 7; count of bases not matched to a gene: 8. CDR3 sequence: CASSGPGQGIEKLFF. CDR3 bases read: TGCGCCAGCAGCGGTCCGGGACAGGGTATTGAAAAA.

The CDR3 region is CASSLGRGSFYEQYF. The CDR3 DNA, read in part, is TGTGCCAGCAGCTTAGGCAGGGGCTCATTCTACGAG. The chain is built from TRBV13 and TRBJ2-7; possibly TRBD1 for D (6 bases). With the read ending 3 residues before the CDR3 end, the germline J gene is used to fill in that end. The germline V gene has CDR1 PRHDT and CDR2 FYEKMQ (reference sequence). The CDR3 extends over 15 amino acids. V lost 0 bases and J lost 3, with 12 bases in between. Complete variable domain (other parts from reference TRBV13 and TRBJ2-7): AAGVIQSPRHLIKEKRETATLKCYPIPRHDTVYWYQQGPGQDPQFLISFYEKMQSDKGSIPDRFSAQQFSDYHSELNMSSLELGDSALYFCASSLGRGSFYEQYFGPGTRLTVT.

As to this clone: The CDR3 end is not reached by the read, which stops 3 residues before it; the germline J gene fills it in. The chain couples TRBV5-1 to TRBJ2-7; perhaps TRBD1 as D (6 bases). CDR1 and CDR2 from the germline V gene are SGHRS and YFSETQ. The V and J ends lost 6 bases and 1 base respectively, with 11 bases between them. This CDR3 has 13 amino acids. The sequenced part of the CDR3 DNA is TGCGCCAGCACCGGAGACAGGTCCTACGAG. Protein: CASTGDRSYE. The whole CDR3 protein reads CASTGDRSYEQYF.

About this clone itself: Read sequence stops 3 residues before the CDR3 end, and the germline J gene provides the missing end. The chain combines TRBV7-9 with TRBJ2-7; D remains unclear. The V end lost 9 bases, the J end lost 6 bases, and 18 bases lay between the germline ends. The CDR3 covers 13 residues. Germline lookup yields CDR1 SEHNR and CDR2 FQNEAQ (reference sequence). CDR3 amino acids: CASSVPLGGEQYF. The covered CDR3 bases are TGTGCCAGTAGTGTGCCCCTTGGCGGCGAG.

As regards this clone: The sequenced fragment ends 3 residues before the CDR3 boundary, so the rest is inferred from the germline J gene. The V and J genes are TRBV2 and TRBJ2-3; tentative D call: TRBD1 (6 bases). Trimming stripped 8 bases from V and 6 bases from J, with 6 bases between. The CDR3 has 10 amino acids. CDR1 and CDR2 from the germline V gene are SNHLY and FYNNEI. The CDR3 loop reads CASQGDTQYF. CDR3 DNA (partial): TGTGCCAGCCAGGGGGATACG.

Regarding this clone: The read comes to an end 3 residues before the CDR3 does, leaving the germline J gene to fill in the end. The genes are TRBV5-6 and TRBJ2-1, with D perhaps matching TRBD1 (6 bases). V was clipped by 3 bases and J by 2 bases, with 12 bases between them. Germline CDR1 is SGHDT and CDR2 is YYEEEE. The CDR3 length is 15 residues. CDR3 sequence reads: CASSSGDTPYNEQFF. The sequenced CDR3 bases are TGTGCCAGCAGCTCAGGGGACACTCCCTACAATGAG. Based on the CDR3 plus reference TRBV5-6 and TRBJ2-1, the full variable domain is DAGVTQSPTHLIKTRGQQVTLRCSPKSGHDTVSWYQQALGQGPQFIFQYYEEEERQRGNFPDRFSGHQFPNYSSELNVNALLLGDSALYLCASSSGDTPYNEQFFGPGTRLTVL.

For this clone: The observed sequence ends 3 residues before the CDR3 terminus, with the missing tail filled in from the germline J gene. This chain joins TRBV29-1 and TRBJ2-1, with 13 bases lining up with TRBD2. After removal of 6 bases from V and 4 bases from J, the junction contained 3 bases not matched to a gene. The CDR3 contains 14 residues. Per the germline V gene, CDR1 is SQVTM and CDR2 is ANQGSEA. The sequenced part of the CDR3 DNA is TGCAGCGTCGGGACTAGCGGGGCGTACAATGAG. This gives the protein CSVGTSGAYNE. The full CDR3 is CSVGTSGAYNEQFF.

On this clone itself: The missing CDR3 end, 3 residues past where the read stops, is filled in from the germline J gene. This sequence joins TRBV19 and TRBJ1-2, with 8 bases aligning to TRBD1. The CDR3 contains 15 residues. Germline V gene lookup returns CDR1 LNHDA and CDR2 SQIVND (reference sequence). The CDR3 is CASSMGRGHVYDYTF. The sequenced part of the CDR3 DNA is TGTGCCAGTAGTATGGGCAGGGGGCATGTCTACGAC.